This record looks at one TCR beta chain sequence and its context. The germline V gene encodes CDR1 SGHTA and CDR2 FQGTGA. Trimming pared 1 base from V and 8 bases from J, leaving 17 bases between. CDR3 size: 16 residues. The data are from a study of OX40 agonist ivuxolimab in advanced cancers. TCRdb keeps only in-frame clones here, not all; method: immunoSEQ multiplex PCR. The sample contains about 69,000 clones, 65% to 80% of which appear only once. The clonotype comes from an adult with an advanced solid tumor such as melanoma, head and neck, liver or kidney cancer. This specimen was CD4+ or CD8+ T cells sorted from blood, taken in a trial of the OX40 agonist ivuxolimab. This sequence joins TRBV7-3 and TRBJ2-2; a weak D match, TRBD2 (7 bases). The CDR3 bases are TGTGCCAGCAGCTTAAACGTGGCGGGGGCTCGAGGGGAGCTGTTTTTT. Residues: CASSLNVAGARGELFF.